The rows below give T cell receptor beta chains drawn from one sample of a study of blood T cell repertoires in COVID-19. The method was immunoSEQ multiplex PCR; TCRdb's version includes in-frame clones alone and lacks a portion of them. The sample holds about 210,000 clones, around 84% seen once. The sequencing input was peripheral blood. The source is a woman aged 80 or older with acute or convalescent COVID-19. Both conserved end residues are part of each CDR3. The D gene is left open where the match is weak. Clone size appears in some rows only: once, few, many, or a class for an expanded clone.

j_call	clone_size	cdr3_length	d_call	v_call	cdr3_aa	cdr3_nt
TRBJ1-1	NA	14	NA	TRBV5-1	CATAQVPGNTEAFF	TGCGCCACCGCACAGGTCCCGGGCAACACTGAAGCTTTCTTT
TRBJ2-3	NA	11	NA	TRBV28	CASRILDTQYF	TGTGCCAGCAGGATACTTGATACGCAGTATTTT
TRBJ2-3	NA	16	TRBD2	TRBV5-1	CASGIGLAGSTDTQYF	TGCGCCAGCGGAATAGGGCTAGCGGGATCCACAGATACGCAGTATTTT
TRBJ2-4	NA	13	NA	TRBV29-1	CSAGWGEGDIQYF	TGCAGCGCCGGCTGGGGGGAGGGGGACATTCAGTACTTC
TRBJ1-2	NA	16	TRBD1	TRBV4-1	CASSLRWDSMLYGYTF	TGCGCCAGCAGCCTACGATGGGACAGCATGCTCTATGGCTACACCTTC
TRBJ2-1	NA	15	TRBD1	TRBV7-3	CASSSPGQPNNEQFF	TGTGCCAGCAGCTCTCCGGGACAGCCCAACAATGAGCAGTTCTTC
TRBJ2-3	NA	15	NA	TRBV10-1	CASGPSPGSTDTQYF	TGCGCCAGCGGCCCCTCACCGGGAAGCACAGATACGCAGTATTTT
TRBJ2-1	once	13	NA	TRBV6-5	CASSYSRGNEQFF	TGTGCCAGCAGTTACAGTAGGGGGAATGAGCAGTTCTTC
TRBJ2-7	NA	16	TRBD2	TRBV7-8	CASSSQTSGSTYEQYF	TGTGCCAGCAGCTCTCAGACTAGCGGGAGCACCTACGAGCAGTACTTC
TRBJ2-1	once	16	TRBD2	TRBV9	CASSRIPTSGNSEQFF	TGTGCCAGCAGCCGGATTCCGACTAGCGGGAATAGTGAGCAGTTCTTC
TRBJ1-5	few	17	NA	TRBV27	CASSLSGLVLSNQPQHF	TGTGCCAGCAGTTTATCGGGGCTGGTCCTTAGCAATCAGCCCCAGCATTTT
TRBJ2-7	NA	15	TRBD2	TRBV30	CAWNPQSGVSYEQYF	TGTGCCTGGAACCCCCAAAGCGGGGTCTCCTACGAGCAGTACTTC
TRBJ2-2	NA	16	NA	TRBV7-3	CASSLTASANTGELFF	TGTGCCAGCAGCTTAACGGCCAGCGCGAACACCGGGGAGCTGTTTTTT
TRBJ2-7	NA	16	TRBD1	TRBV18	CASSANLQGNSYEQYF	TGTGCCAGCTCGGCGAACTTACAGGGGAACTCCTACGAGCAGTACTTC
TRBJ1-2	once	14	NA	TRBV18	CASSLLLTADGYTF	TGTGCCAGCTCACTGCTCTTGACTGCTGATGGCTACACCTTC
TRBJ2-7	NA	15	TRBD1	TRBV29-1	CSVYVGQGLTYEQYF	TGCAGCGTTTATGTGGGACAGGGGCTCACCTACGAGCAGTACTTC
TRBJ1-1	NA	14	TRBD1	TRBV2	CASSEQGVDTEAFF	TGTGCCAGCAGTGAACAGGGGGTGGACACTGAAGCTTTCTTT
TRBJ2-5	NA	13	NA	TRBV18	CASSPNSKETQYF	TGTGCCAGCTCACCAAACAGTAAAGAGACCCAGTACTTC
TRBJ1-2	NA	14	NA	TRBV7-3	CASSLTRANYGYTF	TGTGCCAGCAGCTTAACCCGGGCTAACTATGGCTACACCTTC
TRBJ1-1	NA	17	TRBD1	TRBV7-8	CASSLVFRGLGNTEAFF	TGTGCCAGCAGCTTAGTCTTCAGGGGGCTCGGTAACACTGAAGCTTTCTTT
TRBJ2-2	NA	15	NA	TRBV5-6	CASSLSEFRTGELFF	TGTGCCAGCAGCTTGTCGGAGTTTCGGACCGGGGAGCTGTTTTTT
TRBJ1-1	NA	15	NA	TRBV6-5	CASSYSGQMNTEAFF	TGTGCCAGCAGTTACTCGGGGCAAATGAACACTGAAGCTTTCTTT
TRBJ2-7	NA	15	TRBD2	TRBV4-3	CASSQQTSGFYEQYF	TGCGCCAGCAGCCAACAGACTAGCGGGTTCTACGAGCAGTACTTC
TRBJ1-1	once	15	NA	TRBV7-2	CASSPWEGQYTEAFF	TGTGCCAGCAGCCCGTGGGAGGGCCAGTACACTGAAGCTTTCTTT